This TCR beta chain emerged from a study of metastatic and nonmetastatic thyroid tumors. The germline CDR1 and CDR2 sequences are SGHRS and YFSETQ. CDR3 length: 16 amino acids. Trimming took off 5 bases at V and 4 bases at J, with 22 bases between the two ends. This clone was seen once. Among the patients, none had received any treatment before thyroid surgery. With MiXCR, TCRdb called clones anew from the PCR reads. The table shows under 45,000 clones, with less than 35% occurring only once. Sequenced: blood. The chain uses TRBV5-1 and TRBJ2-7, with D tentatively TRBD2 (6 bases). This clonotype was obtained from a male donor with papillary thyroid cancer or a benign thyroid nodule (not recorded which). Some clones in this sample may be carry-over from other donors' samples. The CDR3 nucleotides are TGCGCCAGCAGTACATGGGAGGCGACGACGGCATACGAGCAGTACTTC. Translated, it gives CASSTWEATTAYEQYF.